This T cell receptor (beta chain) was recorded in a study of molecular identifiers for immune sequencing clone quantification. TCRdb reprocessed the PCR reads with MiXCR, giving one entry per CDR3 protein. Here the sample spans thousands of distinct CDR3 sequences, around 33% being singletons. V lost 2 bases and J 0 bases, leaving 7 bases between the germline ends. The length of the CDR3 is 15 residues. The germline gives CDR1 SGHTA, CDR2 FQGTGA. V usage is TRBV7-3 and J usage is TRBJ2-2; D gene unclear. This clonotype was sampled from a human donor in good health. Some libraries in this study had Jurkat cell RNA spiked in. Source material: naive CD8+ T cells from blood, with Jurkat cell RNA spiked in. Subset indicated: FACS-sorted CD8+CD4-CCR7+CD45RA+ naive T cells. The CDR3 DNA reads as TGTGCCAGCAGCTTATCCCCCGCGAACACCGGGGAGCTGTTTTTT. Protein: CASSLSPANTGELFF.